This TCR beta chain came from a study of control samples from healthy donors and cancer patients. The V gene end was trimmed by 3 bases and the J gene end by 3 bases; junction bases not matched to a gene: 8. The CDR3 consists of 18 residues. CDR1 LGHDT and CDR2 YNNKEL come from the germline V gene (reference sequence). The data were produced by immunoSEQ multiplex PCR, yet TCRdb's version contains in-frame clones alone and is incomplete. In the table there are under 20,000 clones, around 87% of which are singletons. This sequence joins TRBV3-1 (or the pseudogene TRBV3-2) and TRBJ2-1, with TRBD2 matching 13 bases. This TCR was sampled from a woman in her 70s with colorectal cancer. Sequenced sample: PBMCs. In nucleotides, the CDR3 is TGTGCCAGCAGCCAGACACCAACTAGCGGGGGGGTCTACAATGAGCAGTTCTTC. This encodes CASSQTPTSGGVYNEQFF.